The entry below describes one T cell receptor beta chain. Its cognate antigen has yet to be identified. The sample holds no much larger clone one base away, and base qualities are not on file. From the cysteine up to the phenylalanine, the CDR3 has a length of 13 residues. Left in the record is the CDR3 DNA by itself, 39 bases read in frame from the first base. V is clipped by 3 bases and J by 4 bases, and the sequence between their germline boundaries is 7 bases long. CDR1 SGHAT and CDR2 FQNNGV were looked up in the germline V gene. The High Capacity cDNA Reverse Transcription Kit was used to reverse transcribe all of the isolated RNA, meaning that expressed TCRB transcripts were what got sequenced. Deep immunoSEQ sequencing was performed on naive, central memory and regulatory T cell samples, with an average of around 3.5 million total reads per sample. After sorted cells were lysed in RLT buffer, RNA was extracted with DNase-treated RNeasy Micro or Mini kits, with the choice depending on cell number. Each cell subset was processed on its own to prevent cross-contamination, while patient and healthy donor samples were processed together. TCRB sequences were amplified from cDNA with the immunoSEQ multiplex PCR, producing 87-bp fragments spanning the CDR3 region. Sequencing of the amplicons was performed on the Illumina HiSeq platform. As for the authors' bioinformatics: PCR bias was computationally corrected using synthetic template baselines, reads within Hamming distance 2 were collapsed, and singletons that could not be merged were discarded. Reads were aligned against IMGT to assign V, D and J genes, CDR3 length and insertions or deletions at six rearrangement sites. Within each subset, clonotype counts were normalized to the number of sorted cells before true diversity and Gini coefficients were calculated with the tcR R package. Repertoire sharing was quantified using the overlap coefficient calculated on TCRB nucleotide sequences. Out-of-frame TCRB sequences from naive cells were analyzed to stand in for the pre-selection repertoire. This is the immuneACCESS table as TCRdb keeps it, with only in-frame sequences that have V and J called. A part of the clones is gone; compared with another copy, unresolved V genes explain less than half, and the rest is unexplained. V and J calls and clone size are given by that table; D and trimming were obtained from the DNA. In this sample the table shows more than 250,000 clones, just over 20% of which occur a single time. The ten largest clones add up to 0.028% of the sample.

The sample originates from a study of beta chain features in type 1 diabetes (dated by TCRdb to the late 2010s). Background for the entire study: Mean age, gender distribution, total cell number and subset yield were not different between patients and healthy donors. The study compared TCRB repertoires of sorted circulating CD4+ T cell subsets between recently diagnosed type 1 diabetes patients and matched healthy donors. A total of around 100 million sorted cells were examined across all samples, and RNA yield correlated strongly with the number of cells per subset. Whereas all 30 or so donors provided naive and central memory subsets, regulatory and stem cell-like memory subsets were isolated from just 8 patients and about 8 healthy donors.

Each donor gave one peripheral blood draw, about 100 mL on average, collected into heparinised tubes. Naive, central memory, regulatory and stem cell-like memory CD4+ T cells were sorted on a BD FACSAria II using a panel including CD45RO, CCR7, CD25, CD127, CD95 and CD27. Purity was above 98% for every sorted population. Right away, PBMCs were isolated by Lymphoprep density gradient centrifugation and were stained directly, with no culture step. So that batch effects would be minimized, each experiment stained and sorted samples in pairs, pairing one healthy donor with one patient. Study-wide findings and limitations: Only small numbers of individuals were included in the HLA sub-analyses, which left unresolved whether HLA type had any influence on TCRB rearrangement. PCR might favor shorter templates, but patient and control samples were amplified and corrected together, so any skew would affect both groups equally. Because cDNA rather than genomic DNA was sequenced, highly expressing activated cells could have been over-represented, although no difference in activation and CD3 levels was found between groups. Naive, central memory and regulatory TCRB repertoires appeared to be more alike among patients than among healthy donors. Type 1 diabetes patients showed a moderate but significant shortening of TCRB CDR3 length in all four CD4+ subsets. Patients with type 1 diabetes made fewer insertions and deleted more nucleotides at VDJ recombination sites, implying thymic rearrangement abnormalities.

The chain uses TRBV11-2 and TRBJ1-3, with no confident D gene call. Sequenced material: naive CD4+ T cells from blood. According to the study, the label for this sample's cell subset or site signals: true naive CD4+ T cells. The sequence came from a woman in her thirties or forties with type 1 diabetes. The CDR3 has the sequence CASSLSEGNTIYF. The DNA sequence is given as TGTGCCAGCAGCTTGAGTGAAGGAAACACCATATATTTT.